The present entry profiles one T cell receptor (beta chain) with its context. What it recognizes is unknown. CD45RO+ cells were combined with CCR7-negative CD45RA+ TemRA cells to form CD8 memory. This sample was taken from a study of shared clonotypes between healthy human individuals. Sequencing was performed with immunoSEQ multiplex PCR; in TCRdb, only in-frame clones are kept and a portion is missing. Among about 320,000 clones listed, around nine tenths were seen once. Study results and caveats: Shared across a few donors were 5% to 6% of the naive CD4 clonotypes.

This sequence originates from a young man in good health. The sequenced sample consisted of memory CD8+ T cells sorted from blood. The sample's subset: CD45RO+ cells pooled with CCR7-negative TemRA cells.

CDR3 in amino acids: CASSEAYRGQDYYEQYF. In nucleotides, the CDR3 is TGTGCCAGCAGTGAAGCGTACCGAGGACAGGATTACTACGAGCAGTACTTC. This chain joins TRBV6-1 and TRBJ2-7; 7 nucleotides match TRBD1. After removal of 0 bases from V and 3 bases from J, the junction contained 11 bases not matched to a gene. Germline-derived CDR1 and CDR2 are MNHNS and SASEGT. CDR3 length equals 17 residues.